Listed below are T cell receptor beta chains from one sample, sequenced in a study of regulatory T cells in long-lasting Graves disease. TCRdb reanalysed the multiplex PCR reads using MiXCR and keeps one entry per CDR3 protein. The data show more than 650,000 distinct CDR3 sequences, 25% to 35% seen once. The source material was peripheral blood mononuclear cells (PBMCs), sampled when the disease was refractory, from a patient treated with antithyroid drugs. Every receptor here comes from a female donor with Graves disease. Both conserved end residues are part of each CDR3. The D gene is left open where the match is weak. The size entry is marked missing in some rows and otherwise reads once, few, many or a size class.

CDR3 length	V gene	D gene	J gene	clone size	CDR3 DNA	CDR3 protein
17	TRBV2	TRBD2	TRBJ2-1	NA	TGTGCCAGCAGGGGTACTAGCGGACAAAGCTCCTACAATGAGCAGTTCTTC	CASRGTSGQSSYNEQFF
15	TRBV6-2/TRBV6-3	NA	TRBJ1-1	many	TGTGCCAGCAGTTTTGTTGGCAGGGGGAACACTGAAGCTTTCTTT	CASSFVGRGNTEAFF
14	TRBV11-2	NA	TRBJ2-7	NA	TGTGCCAGCAGCTTAGTACAGAGTGGGTACGAGCAGTACTTC	CASSLVQSGYEQYF
12	TRBV20-1	TRBD2	TRBJ2-7	NA	TGCAGTGGGAGTTTAGCGGGTTACGAGCAGTACTTC	CSGSLAGYEQYF
15	TRBV11-2	NA	TRBJ2-2	few	TGTGCCAGCAGCTTAGTGCTAGAGTTCATCGGGGAGCTGTTTTTT	CASSLVLEFIGELFF
14	TRBV2	NA	TRBJ1-6	NA	TGTGCCAGCAGTGAAGGCTTTAATAATTCACCCCTCCACTTT	CASSEGFNNSPLHF
15	TRBV28	TRBD1	TRBJ1-5	many	TGTGCCAGCAGATCCCAGGGGGAACCCAATCAGCCCCAGCATTTT	CASRSQGEPNQPQHF
14	TRBV6-1	TRBD1	TRBJ1-2	few	TGTGCCAGCACCGGACAGGGGATTTACTATGGCTACACCTTC	CASTGQGIYYGYTF
16	TRBV6-1	TRBD2	TRBJ2-7	NA	TGTGCCAGCAGTGAATATGGCCTAGCGGGTCCCTACGAGCAGTACTTC	CASSEYGLAGPYEQYF
13	TRBV12-3/TRBV12-4	NA	TRBJ2-7	many	TGTGCCAGCAGTTTAGCACCTGGGTACGAGCAGTACTTC	CASSLAPGYEQYF
14	TRBV7-9	TRBD1	TRBJ1-2	NA	TGTGCCAGCAGCTTAGAGGGGGCATACTATGGCTACACCTTC	CASSLEGAYYGYTF
15	TRBV10-3	NA	TRBJ1-2	NA	TGTGCCATCAGGGCGAGTACCGGGGCCTTTGATGGCTACACCTTC	CAIRASTGAFDGYTF
18	TRBV28	TRBD2	TRBJ2-5	NA	TGTGCCAGCTCACCACCGTCCAGCGGGAGGGCCATAGGAGAGACCCAGTACTTC	CASSPPSSGRAIGETQYF
16	TRBV27	TRBD2	TRBJ2-2	many	TGTGCCAGCAGTTTAACGGCGGGACTAGGGCCCGGGGAGCTGTTTTTT	CASSLTAGLGPGELFF
15	TRBV18	TRBD1	TRBJ2-7	NA	TGTGCCAGCTCACCTCCAGGGGGCAACCTAGGAGAGCAGTACTTC	CASSPPGGNLGEQYF
15	TRBV11-2	NA	TRBJ2-2	few	TGTGCCAGCAGTGGTAGGATAGCGAACACCGGGGAGCTGTTTTTT	CASSGRIANTGELFF
18	TRBV28	NA	TRBJ1-5	NA	TGTGCCAGCAGTTTAAGCTGGGCAGCCGTCAATAGTCATCAGCCCCAGCATTTT	CASSLSWAAVNSHQPQHF
12	TRBV2	TRBD1	TRBJ2-7	many	TGTGCCAGCGGGACAGTGTCCTACGAGCAGTACTTC	CASGTVSYEQYF
16	TRBV12-3/TRBV12-4	NA	TRBJ2-1	once	TGTGCCAGCAGGTTGATAGGGGGGGCGACCTACAATGAGCAGTTCTTC	CASRLIGGATYNEQFF
14	TRBV6-2/TRBV6-3	NA	TRBJ1-1	many	TGTGCCAGCAGCTCCGGGACATTGAACACTGAAGCTTTCTTT	CASSSGTLNTEAFF
18	TRBV6-1	TRBD1	TRBJ1-4	NA	TGTGCCAGCAGGACGCCACTTCCCCGGGACAGGGTTGATGAAAAACTGTTTTTT	CASRTPLPRDRVDEKLFF
13	TRBV7-9	NA	TRBJ1-2	few	TGTGCCAGCAGCTTAGTTGGGGAGAGTGGCTACACCTTC	CASSLVGESGYTF
16	TRBV6-5	TRBD1	TRBJ1-2	NA	TGTGCCAGCAGTTACCTCCTGGACAGGGAACCGGATGGCTACACCTTC	CASSYLLDREPDGYTF
15	TRBV28	TRBD1	TRBJ1-2	many	TGTGCCAGCAGTTCTCCGGGACAGGGGACTAGTGGCTACACCTTC	CASSSPGQGTSGYTF
15	TRBV10-1	NA	TRBJ2-5	NA	TGCGCCAGCAGTGAGTCTTCGGGGGTCCAAGAGACCCAGTACTTC	CASSESSGVQETQYF
12	TRBV10-3	TRBD1	TRBJ1-1	NA	TGTGCCATCGGACAGGGGGGCACTGAAGCTTTCTTT	CAIGQGGTEAFF
18	TRBV12-3/TRBV12-4	NA	TRBJ2-7	NA	TGTGCCAGCAGCCTCCCGGGCCAGCAACCCCGGAGCTCCTACGAGCAGTACTTC	CASSLPGQQPRSSYEQYF
14	TRBV28	TRBD1	TRBJ2-5	NA	TGTGCCAGCAGCGCGACCGGGACAGGGTATGACCAGTACTTC	CASSATGTGYDQYF
15	TRBV6-2/TRBV6-3	NA	TRBJ2-6	NA	TGTGCCAGCAGTTATTGGGGGCGCGGGGCCAACGTCCTGACTTTC	CASSYWGRGANVLTF
13	TRBV2	NA	TRBJ1-5	NA	TGTGCCAGCAGTGAAGTGGTGAACCAGCCCCAGCATTTT	CASSEVVNQPQHF
14	TRBV28	NA	TRBJ2-5	many	TGTGCCAGCAGTTTATTTCGGCAGTACGAGACCCAGTACTTC	CASSLFRQYETQYF
15	TRBV30	NA	TRBJ1-2	NA	TGTGCCTGGAGTGTAAGCAGGGGACGAAACTATGGCTACACCTTC	CAWSVSRGRNYGYTF
15	TRBV5-5	TRBD1	TRBJ1-5	many	TGTGCCAGCAGCTTGGGAGGGGGCAACAATCAGCCCCAGCATTTT	CASSLGGGNNQPQHF
15	TRBV18	NA	TRBJ1-5	few	TGTGCCAGCAGTCCTCTACAGGGAAGCAATCAGCCCCAGCATTTT	CASSPLQGSNQPQHF
13	TRBV19	NA	TRBJ2-7	NA	TGTGCCAGTCGGGACCGACCCACCGGGGAGCAGTACTTC	CASRDRPTGEQYF
16	TRBV7-9	NA	TRBJ2-7	NA	TGTGCCAGCAGCTTAGCGAGGGTAGCGGCTGACTACGAGCAGTACTTC	CASSLARVAADYEQYF
18	TRBV30	TRBD1	TRBJ1-4	few	TGTGCCTGGAGTGCCGGACAGGGGAACTTTGGAACTAATGAAAAACTGTTTTTT	CAWSAGQGNFGTNEKLFF
13	TRBV6-2/TRBV6-3	NA	TRBJ2-7	many	TGTGCCAGCAGTTTAAACAGGAAAAGCGAGCAGTACTTC	CASSLNRKSEQYF
15	TRBV5-1	TRBD1	TRBJ1-5	NA	TGCGCCAGCAGTACCGGGACAGCTAAAGGCGGCCCCCAGCATTTT	CASSTGTAKGGPQHF
14	TRBV29-1	NA	TRBJ1-1	few	TGCAGCGTGGCCTCACCGGGAGGATGGACTGAAGCTTTCTTT	CSVASPGGWTEAFF
15	TRBV7-2	NA	TRBJ1-5	few	TGTGCCAGCAGCTCCCTCAGGGTGAGCAATCAGCCCCAGCATTTT	CASSSLRVSNQPQHF
15	TRBV10-3	NA	TRBJ1-6	once	TGTGCCATCAGTGAGTCGTCGGAGGGTGATTCACCCCTCCACTTT	CAISESSEGDSPLHF